Listed below are T cell receptor beta chains from one sample, sequenced in a study of T cell responses to AZD1222 COVID-19 vaccine. Some clones are missing from TCRdb's copy, which holds only in-frame ones; the method was immunoSEQ multiplex PCR. The sample yields 100,000 to 130,000 clones, roughly 90% seen once. Material: peripheral blood, obtained on day 0 of AZD1222 vaccination. The receptors stem from an adult in good health. Each CDR3 is given with its conserved first and last residue. Clone size is stated in some rows and not others, as once, few, many or a class when expanded.

v_gene: TRBV2; abundance: -; CDR3aa: CASSLTGKTHYEQYF
v_gene: TRBV10-3; abundance: -; CDR3aa: CAISPSGGLNEQFF
v_gene: TRBV6-2/TRBV6-3; abundance: -; CDR3aa: CASSYFTENTEAFF
v_gene: TRBV6-5; abundance: -; CDR3aa: CASNQGAQETQYF
v_gene: TRBV9; abundance: few; CDR3aa: CASSPTGTPSGNTIYF
v_gene: TRBV24-1; abundance: -; CDR3aa: CATSDSGLGNTEAFF
v_gene: TRBV18; abundance: -; CDR3aa: CASSLDRGLEEQYF
v_gene: TRBV7-9; abundance: once; CDR3aa: CASSSIGTSEHTDTQYF
v_gene: TRBV19; abundance: few; CDR3aa: CASSRSPGQGAGEQYF
v_gene: TRBV5-5; abundance: -; CDR3aa: CASSLEWGSPLHF
v_gene: TRBV7-6; abundance: -; CDR3aa: CASSLEAGGPKEQFF
v_gene: TRBV18; abundance: -; CDR3aa: CASSPADYMPEQFF
v_gene: TRBV18; abundance: once; CDR3aa: CASSPTPFGQPQHF
v_gene: TRBV6-5; abundance: -; CDR3aa: CASRDYGASNQPQHF
v_gene: TRBV7-2; abundance: -; CDR3aa: CASSFLLTGTNTEAFF
v_gene: TRBV7-3; abundance: -; CDR3aa: CASSLNGVRETQYF
v_gene: TRBV11-2; abundance: once; CDR3aa: CASSLTGNTGELFF
v_gene: TRBV27; abundance: -; CDR3aa: CASRTGRSNTEAFF
v_gene: TRBV9; abundance: once; CDR3aa: CASSPTGNVEQYF
v_gene: TRBV11-2; abundance: few; CDR3aa: CASSLLAESGELFF
v_gene: TRBV6-5; abundance: once; CDR3aa: CASRASQTQYF
v_gene: TRBV6-4; abundance: few; CDR3aa: CASSETGNNEQFF
v_gene: TRBV30; abundance: -; CDR3aa: CAWSQDSLGEQYF
v_gene: TRBV6-2/TRBV6-3; abundance: few; CDR3aa: CASSSAVEGGNTIYF
v_gene: TRBV7-7; abundance: -; CDR3aa: CASSLLSGGAEDTQYF
v_gene: TRBV29-1; abundance: -; CDR3aa: CSVSSQENQPQHF
v_gene: TRBV2; abundance: -; CDR3aa: CASRPASYEQYF
v_gene: TRBV9; abundance: -; CDR3aa: CASSVTTGTQYF
v_gene: TRBV10-3; abundance: once; CDR3aa: CAIETGGNEQYF
v_gene: TRBV6-5; abundance: -; CDR3aa: CASRPPGPIKETQYF
v_gene: TRBV5-1; abundance: -; CDR3aa: CASSLEGRPSTDTQYF
v_gene: TRBV14; abundance: -; CDR3aa: CASSLRQGRSYEQYF
v_gene: TRBV13; abundance: -; CDR3aa: CASSLPGPSSGNTIYF
v_gene: TRBV5-6; abundance: -; CDR3aa: CASSLDTSDYNEQFF
v_gene: TRBV5-4; abundance: -; CDR3aa: CASSQPGQGRDEQFF
v_gene: TRBV7-2; abundance: -; CDR3aa: CASSSSMGNTIYF
v_gene: TRBV6-5; abundance: -; CDR3aa: CASSRTATYNEQFF
v_gene: TRBV30; abundance: -; CDR3aa: CAWSVRGGQGGYTF
v_gene: TRBV27; abundance: -; CDR3aa: CASSLSNTRNQPQHF
v_gene: TRBV12-3/TRBV12-4; abundance: -; CDR3aa: CASSRGKGETQYF
v_gene: TRBV15; abundance: -; CDR3aa: CATSRGNTGLASYNEQFF
v_gene: TRBV24-1; abundance: -; CDR3aa: CATSDVRGTGKLREQYF
v_gene: TRBV6-5; abundance: -; CDR3aa: CASSYAANTEAFF